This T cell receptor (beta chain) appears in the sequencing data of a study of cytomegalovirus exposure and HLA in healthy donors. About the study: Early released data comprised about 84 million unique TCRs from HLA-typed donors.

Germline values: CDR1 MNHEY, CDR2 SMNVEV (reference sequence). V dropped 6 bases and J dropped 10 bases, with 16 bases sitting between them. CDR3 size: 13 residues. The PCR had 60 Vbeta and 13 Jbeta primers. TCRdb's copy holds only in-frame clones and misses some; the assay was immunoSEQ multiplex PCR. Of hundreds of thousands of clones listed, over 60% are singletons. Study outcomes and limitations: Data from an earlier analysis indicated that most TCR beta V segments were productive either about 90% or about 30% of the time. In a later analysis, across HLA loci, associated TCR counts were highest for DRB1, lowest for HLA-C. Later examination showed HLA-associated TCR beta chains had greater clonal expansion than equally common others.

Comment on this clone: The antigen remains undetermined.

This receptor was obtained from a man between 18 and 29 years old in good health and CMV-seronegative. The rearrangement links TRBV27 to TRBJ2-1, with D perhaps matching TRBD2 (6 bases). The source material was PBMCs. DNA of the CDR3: TGTGCCAGCAGCCGGGACTCCGTGAGCGAGCAGTTCTTC. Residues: CASSRDSVSEQFF.